The text below deals with one TCR beta chain. The sample comes from a study of blood T cell repertoires in COVID-19. Here immunoSEQ multiplex PCR was the method, and the copy in TCRdb shows in-frame clones only, minus some. The table records 470,000 or so clones, around 89% of them present only once. The CDR3 has 18 residues. V gave up 0 bases and J gave up 2 bases, with 17 bases separating them. Germline values: CDR1 KGHDR, CDR2 SFDVKD. The chain carries TRBV24-1 and TRBJ2-3; possibly TRBD2 for D (5 bases). The sequencing sample was made of peripheral blood. The TCR comes from a woman under 40 with acute or convalescent COVID-19. The CDR3 loop reads CATSDLSGSTGDTDTQYF. CDR3 bases: TGTGCCACCAGTGATTTGTCCGGGTCGACCGGGGACACAGATACGCAGTATTTT.